A selection of T cell receptor beta chains follows, all from one sample in a study of shared clonotypes between healthy human individuals. The protocol was immunoSEQ multiplex PCR, while the TCRdb copy is restricted to in-frame clones and leaves out a portion. Here the sample spans 2 million or so clones, 85% to 95% being singletons. What was sequenced was naive CD4+ T cells sorted from blood. The receptors were sampled from a man aged 18 to 35 in good health. The CDR3 runs from the conserved cysteine through the conserved F or W. Clone size is not always given. Where it is, it says once, few, many or a class for expanded clones.

v_call,j_call,clone_size,cdr3_aa
TRBV25-1,TRBJ1-4,.,CASSSRVSEKLFF
TRBV5-1,TRBJ2-6,.,CASSLQTSGANVLTF
TRBV30,TRBJ2-3,.,CAWTKKSGWDGTDTQYF
TRBV11-2,TRBJ1-2,.,CASSLQGYGYTF
TRBV10-3,TRBJ2-7,.,CAISEGTGEVEQYF
TRBV18,TRBJ2-2,.,CASSPGENTGELFF
TRBV2,TRBJ1-4,.,CASSTRTGDNEKLFF
TRBV18,TRBJ1-2,.,CASSQDRVYGYTF
TRBV6-4,TRBJ2-3,.,CASSERLGRGTQYF
TRBV6-4,TRBJ1-6,.,CASRPTGVASPLHF
TRBV4-1,TRBJ2-4,.,CASSRTSSGGTINIQYF
TRBV10-3,TRBJ1-5,.,CAISVDRARQPQHF
TRBV28,TRBJ2-4,.,CASSLRGAKNIQYF
TRBV13,TRBJ2-4,.,CASSSTGTGGRNIQYF
TRBV27,TRBJ1-5,.,CASSLEASNQPQHF
TRBV5-1,TRBJ2-3,.,CASSLWREGADTQYF
TRBV6-5,TRBJ1-1,.,CASRPRSSEAFF
TRBV7-6,TRBJ2-1,.,CASSLLSNEQFF
TRBV15,TRBJ2-5,.,CATSRDRTAAETQYF
TRBV6-5,TRBJ1-5,.,CASSLRGERQPQHF
TRBV6-5,TRBJ2-2,.,CASISPGPGELFF
TRBV6-6,TRBJ2-7,.,CASSSPYEQYF
TRBV30,TRBJ2-1,.,CPYQQKLNEQFF
TRBV10-3,TRBJ2-2,once,CAIASTGLTGELFF
TRBV5-1,TRBJ2-5,.,CASSFGTSSETQYF
TRBV9,TRBJ2-5,.,CASSVMSQETQYF
TRBV6-6,TRBJ2-7,.,CASSREWGFYEQYF